The 21 T cell receptor beta chains given below trace back to one sample, sequenced in a study of T cell changes during pregnancy in multiple sclerosis. Clones were read by immunoSEQ multiplex PCR, and TCRdb kept only the in-frame ones, dropping some. Of about 50,000 clones detected, approximately 94% appear once; the ten largest clones hold approximately 0.31%. The source material was CD4+ T cells from peripheral blood mononuclear cells, sampled in the third trimester of pregnancy. The receptors were sampled from a female donor with multiple sclerosis, enrolled in a pregnancy study.

The chain carries TRBV28 and TRBJ1-6; D is perhaps TRBD1 (6 bases). The V gene lost 4 bases and the J gene lost 9 bases, with 10 bases spanning the gap. Germline CDR1 and CDR2: MDHEN and SYDVKM. The CDR3 has 13 residues. This CDR3 is CASSSQQGSPLHF. The CDR3 DNA reads TGTGCCAGCAGTTCCCAACAGGGTTCACCCCTCCACTTT.

The J gene is TRBJ1-5, the V gene TRBV4-1; no reliable D call. CDR3 size: 12 residues. Per germline, CDR1 MGHRA and CDR2 YSYEKL. V shed 5 bases and J shed 9 bases, with 11 bases lying between them. CDR3 DNA sequence: TGCGCCAGCAGCGACGGGATGCGGCCCCAGCATTTT. This codes for CASSDGMRPQHF.

The chain carries TRBV30 and TRBJ1-3; a weak D match, TRBD1 (6 bases). The CDR3 runs 14 residues. The ends were cut back, 4 bases at V and 4 bases at J, with 14 bases in the middle. CDR1 and CDR2 from the germline V gene are GTSNPN and SVGIG (reference sequence). This CDR3 reads CAWKKGGSGNTIYF. The CDR3 nucleotides are TGTGCCTGGAAGAAGGGGGGGTCCGGAAACACCATATATTTT.

This chain links TRBV11-2 with TRBJ2-3; D remains unclear. V was shortened by 0 bases and J by 6 bases, with 13 bases between the two germline ends. Per germline, CDR1 SGHAT and CDR2 FQNNGV. The CDR3 is 15 residues long. This CDR3 is CASSLDRLSLDTQYF. CDR3 coding DNA: TGTGCCAGCAGCTTAGATCGGTTATCGCTCGATACGCAGTATTTT.

The J gene is TRBJ1-1, the V gene TRBV4-3; D is possibly TRBD1 (5 bases). Germline-derived CDR1 and CDR2 are LGHNA and YSLEER. The CDR3 runs 14 residues. V lost 2 bases and J 1 base, leaving 8 bases between the germline ends. CDR3 protein: CASSQLGGNTEAFF. The CDR3 DNA sequence: TGCGCCAGCAGCCAATTGGGGGGGAACACTGAAGCTTTCTTT.

The chain couples TRBV19 to TRBJ1-5; no firm D call. CDR3 size: 14 residues. Trimming stripped 7 bases from V and 5 bases from J, with 15 bases between. Germline CDR1 is LNHDA and CDR2 is SQIVND (reference sequence). CDR3 nucleotide sequence: TGTGCCAGTACCCTCGAGAATGTTTATCAGCCCCAGCATTTT. Protein sequence: CASTLENVYQPQHF. Looking up the rest from reference TRBV19 and TRBJ1-5 gives the full variable domain: DGGITQSPKYLFRKEGQNVTLSCEQNLNHDAMYWYRQDPGQGLRLIYYSQIVNDFQKGDIAEGYSVSREKKESFPLTVTSAQKNPTAFYLCASTLENVYQPQHFGDGTRLSIL.

The chain links TRBV9 to TRBJ1-2, with 8 bases that match TRBD1. The germline gives CDR1 SGDLS, CDR2 YYNGEE. The CDR3 sequence is 14 residues long. Losses at the gene ends were 3 bases for V and 8 bases for J; bases not matched to a gene: 9. CDR3 DNA: TGTGCCAGCAGCGATCAGGGGGCAGGCCTAGGCTACACCTTC. It encodes CASSDQGAGLGYTF.

The chain has TRBV19 and TRBJ1-1, with 10 bases lining up with TRBD1. The CDR3 covers 19 residues. The trim removed 1 base at V and 0 bases at J, leaving 11 bases unmatched. Germline V gene lookup returns CDR1 LNHDA and CDR2 SQIVND (reference sequence). The CDR3 DNA reads as TGTGCCAGTAGTATAGGCTCGATCGGGACAGGGGTTTTGAACACTGAAGCTTTCTTT. This sequence encodes CASSIGSIGTGVLNTEAFF.

The chain links TRBV7-2 to TRBJ1-5; no firm D call. Trimming stripped 2 bases from V and 3 bases from J, with 5 bases between. The CDR3 is 13 residues long. CDR1 and CDR2 (germline): SGHTA, FQGNSA. Here the CDR3 DNA reads TGTGCCAGCAGCTTACAGGACAATCAGCCCCAGCATTTT. Residues: CASSLQDNQPQHF.

V usage is TRBV11-2 and J usage is TRBJ2-7; tentative D call: TRBD2 (6 bases). The V end was cut by 5 bases, the J end by 3 bases, with 20 bases between. This CDR3 is 16 amino acids long. Germline values: CDR1 SGHAT, CDR2 FQNNGV. CDR3 loop: CASSLRGRDSFYEQYF. The CDR3 region has the DNA TGTGCCAGCAGCCTTCGGGGCAGGGACTCCTTCTACGAGCAGTACTTC.

V is TRBV27 and J is TRBJ1-6, with D possibly matching TRBD1 (6 bases). Trimming left V 2 bases short and J 9 bases short, with 14 bases between. The CDR3 totals 15 residues. Per the germline V gene, CDR1 is MNHEY and CDR2 is SMNVEV (reference sequence). CDR3 sequence reads: CASSLGLGAFSPLHF. The CDR3 region has the DNA TGTGCCAGCAGTTTAGGGCTGGGGGCCTTTTCACCCCTCCACTTT.

This rearrangement joins TRBV19 to TRBJ1-1; D might be TRBD1 (6 bases). The CDR3 contains 14 residues. Germline CDR1 and CDR2: LNHDA and SQIVND (reference sequence). V dropped 3 bases and J dropped 4 bases, with 12 bases sitting between them. CDR3 in DNA: TGTGCCAGTAGTATTAATGGGGGCATCACTGAAGCTTTCTTT. Encoded protein: CASSINGGITEAFF.

The rearrangement joins TRBV28 to TRBJ2-7; D is undetermined. Germline V gene sequence: CDR1 MDHEN, CDR2 SYDVKM. The CDR3 totals 16 residues. Deletions cut 6 bases from V and 0 bases from J, with 18 bases between. CDR3 residues: CASSRRISRPSYEQYF. DNA for the CDR3: TGTGCCAGCAGCCGTAGAATTAGCCGCCCCTCCTACGAGCAGTACTTC.

The chain uses TRBV15 and TRBJ1-2, with TRBD1 matching 12 bases. This CDR3 is built from 20 residues. V gave up 0 bases and J gave up 6 bases; unmatched junction bases: 17. CDR1 is LNHNV and CDR2 is YYDKDF in the germline V gene (reference sequence). The CDR3 DNA follows: TGTGCCACCAGCAGAGATGGTCAGTCAGGGGACAGGGGGCTCTTGCATGGCTACACCTTC. Its protein product is CATSRDGQSGDRGLLHGYTF.

The chain couples TRBV4-1 to TRBJ1-3; D gene ambiguous. This CDR3 has 14 residues. CDR1 and CDR2 (germline): MGHRA, YSYEKL. V was shortened by 4 bases and J by 0 bases, with 7 bases between the two germline ends. The CDR3 nucleotides are TGCGCCAGCAGCCTCTTCGGCTCTGGAAACACCATATATTTT. It translates to CASSLFGSGNTIYF.

Only one count was recorded for this clone. The J gene is TRBJ1-6, the V gene TRBV14, with a tentative D call TRBD1 (5 bases). Germline CDR1 is SGHDN and CDR2 is FVKESK. The CDR3 has 14 amino acids. With 4 bases removed from V and 5 bases from J, the gap between germline ends came to 9 bases. The CDR3 loop is CASSRPQDNSPLHF. CDR3 sequence (DNA): TGTGCCAGCAGCCGACCACAGGATAATTCACCCCTCCACTTT.

The chain employs TRBV12-5 and TRBJ1-4, with 10 bases identical to TRBD1. The CDR3 totals 14 residues. Germline assignment: CDR1 LGHNT and CDR2 FRNRAP. With 6 bases clipped from V and 7 bases from J, the junction kept 5 bases outside the gene matches. CDR3 loop: CASGRTGGREKLFF. CDR3 coding DNA: TGTGCTAGTGGACGGACAGGGGGGCGTGAAAAACTGTTTTTT.

This chain links TRBV12-5 with TRBJ1-1, with D uncertain. Germline values: CDR1 LGHNT, CDR2 FRNRAP. The CDR3 extends over 14 amino acids. Trimming took off 2 bases at V and 8 bases at J, with 15 bases between the two ends. The DNA of the CDR3 is TGTGCTAGTGGTTTGCCACCGGAGAGTTCCGAAGCTTTCTTT. It encodes CASGLPPESSEAFF. The full variable domain, completed using reference TRBV12-5 and TRBJ1-1, is DARVTQTPRHKVTEMGQEVTMRCQPILGHNTVFWYRQTMMQGLELLAYFRNRAPLDDSGMPKDRFSAEMPDATLATLKIQPSEPRDSAVYFCASGLPPESSEAFFGQGTRLTVV.

This clone was recorded once. The rearrangement links TRBV6-6 to TRBJ1-4; 9 bases map to TRBD1. Germline CDR1 reads MNHNY; CDR2 reads SVGAGI (reference sequence). Trimming took 2 bases from V and 6 from J; bases not matched to a gene: 7. The CDR3 is made up of 16 amino acids. The CDR3 spells CASSYTPGTGYEKLFF. The CDR3, as DNA: TGTGCCAGCAGTTACACCCCCGGGACAGGGTATGAAAAACTGTTTTTT.

For the CDR3, the DNA is TGTGCCAGTAGTATCGTCGGGAGTGGCAATGAGCAGTTCTTC. Its protein is CASSIVGSGNEQFF. This chain joins TRBV19 and TRBJ2-1, with TRBD2 as a possible D gene (6 bases). This CDR3 contains 14 residues. V dropped 3 bases and J dropped 6 bases, with 12 bases sitting between them. Per germline, CDR1 LNHDA and CDR2 SQIVND (reference sequence).

This sequence joins TRBV5-1 and TRBJ2-2; 11 bases line up with TRBD2. J was trimmed by 1 base and V by 2 bases; bases with no gene match: 7. Germline V lookup: CDR1 SGHRS, CDR2 YFSETQ. The CDR3 covers 18 residues. CDR3 in amino acids: CASSFGYTSGGNTGELFF. The CDR3 DNA reads TGCGCCAGCAGCTTTGGATACACTAGCGGGGGGAACACCGGGGAGCTGTTTTTT.